Sequencing of this T cell receptor (beta chain) was carried out in a study of regulatory T cells in long-lasting Graves disease. Broader study findings: TRBV28, TRBJ1-2 and TRBJ2-5 were segments that persistent disease favored.

CDR3 length: 15 amino acids. CDR1 and CDR2 (germline): SGHDT, YYEEEE. V lost 4 bases, J lost 6 bases, and 9 bases stayed unmatched. The sample holds a few counts of this clonotype. Its antigen is undetermined. Time point given: persistent/refractory GD, antithyroid drugs over 5 years with positive TRAb. PBMC-derived RNA was used for the TCR library. iRepertoire HTBI primers and Arm-PCR of CDR3 regions built TCR beta libraries. Via MiXCR, TCRdb re-called the multiplex PCR reads, giving one row per CDR3 protein. The top ten clones hold roughly 7% of a sample with about 470,000 distinct CDR3 sequences, 20% to 25% of them seen once.

Source: peripheral blood mononuclear cells (PBMCs), taken when the disease was refractory, from a patient treated with antithyroid drugs. The TCR originated in a female donor with Graves disease. This chain links TRBV5-6 with TRBJ1-5, with 8 bases identical to TRBD1. This CDR3 is CASSPGTGGLQPQHF. The CDR3 nucleotides are TGTGCCAGCAGCCCCGGGACAGGAGGTCTTCAGCCCCAGCATTTT.